Shown below are 16 T cell receptor beta chains from a single sample sequenced in a study of CD8 T cells in ankylosing spondylitis. The antigens these receptors bind are not known. Study-wide results and limits: A motif in TCR beta, a set of under 10 highly homologous variants, appeared characteristic of ankylosing spondylitis blood.

TCRdb used MiXCR to reprocess the 5' RACE reads, holding one entry per CDR3 protein. Of more than 250,000 distinct CDR3 sequences in the sample, 8% were seen once. Specimen: blood, either unsorted or a sorted T cell fraction (not recorded which). These receptors were obtained from a male donor with ankylosing spondylitis.

Concerning this clonotype itself: An end of the junction does not agree with germline; a read error may underlie this. The gene calls are TRBV20-1 and TRBJ2-7; 8 bases are a match to TRBD1. The CDR3 consists of 13 residues. Germline assignment: CDR1 DFQATT and CDR2 SNEGSKA (reference sequence). This CDR3 is CSARGQGTYEQYF. CDR3 sequence (DNA): TGCAGTGCCAGAGGACAGGGTACCTACGAGCAGTACTTC.

This clonotype was recorded a few times. In nucleotides, the CDR3 is TGTGCCAGCAGTAGAGGACTAGCGGCCTACGAGCAGTACTTC. Its translation: CASSRGLAAYEQYF. The gene calls are TRBV28 and TRBJ2-7; 10 bases align to TRBD2. The CDR3 totals 14 residues. The germline V gene encodes CDR1 MDHEN and CDR2 SYDVKM. V shed 5 bases and J 2 bases; nucleotides not matched to a gene: 3.

The rearrangement links TRBV20-1 to TRBJ2-3; TRBD1 agrees at 7 bases. Looked up from germline, CDR1 is DFQATT and CDR2 is SNEGSKA (reference sequence). The CDR3 runs to 14 residues. The V gene end was trimmed by 3 bases and the J gene end by 1 base; junction bases not matched to a gene: 4. DNA for the CDR3: TGCAGTGCTAGTCCCGGGACAGGCACAGATACGCAGTATTTT. As protein: CSASPGTGTDTQYF.

This clonotype has only a few counts. The V call is TRBV28, the J call TRBJ2-1, with 10 positions matching TRBD2. This CDR3 contains 19 residues. The V gene's germline CDR1 is MDHEN and CDR2 SYDVKM. Losses at the gene ends were 4 bases for V and 0 bases for J; bases not matched to a gene: 12. CDR3: CASSSPGTSATSSYNEQFF. DNA for the CDR3: TGTGCCAGCAGTTCCCCCGGGACTAGCGCGACGAGCTCCTACAATGAGCAGTTCTTC.

This chain joins TRBV5-1 and TRBJ2-5; 10 nucleotides match TRBD2. The V gene's germline CDR1 is SGHRS and CDR2 YFSETQ. J was trimmed by 5 bases and V by 0 bases; bases with no gene match: 10. This CDR3 has 17 residues. CDR3: CASSLGGLAGAAETQYF. The CDR3, as DNA: TGCGCCAGCAGCTTGGGTGGCCTAGCGGGAGCGGCGGAGACCCAGTACTTC.

The CDR3 is CASSKRDVGNYGYTF. CDR3 coding DNA: TGTGCCAGCAGTAAAAGGGACGTAGGGAACTATGGCTACACCTTC. This chain joins TRBV12-3 or TRBV12-4 and TRBJ1-2; perhaps TRBD1 as D (5 bases). This CDR3 contains 15 residues. V was cut by 5 bases and J by 2 bases, with 15 bases left in between.

The sample holds a few counts of this clonotype. The chain carries TRBV5-1 and TRBJ2-5; no firm D call. Trimming removed 2 bases at V and 1 base at J, with 6 bases between. The CDR3 sequence is 13 residues long. Per the germline V gene, CDR1 is SGHRS and CDR2 is YFSETQ. The CDR3 sequence: CASSLKGQETQYF. The DNA of the CDR3 is TGCGCCAGCAGCTTAAAGGGCCAAGAGACCCAGTACTTC.

The chain recombines TRBV18 with TRBJ1-5; D remains ambiguous. Germline CDR1 reads KGHSH; CDR2 reads LQKENI. Trimming stripped 2 bases from V and 3 bases from J, with 11 bases between. CDR3 size: 15 residues. Here the CDR3 reads CASSPSARHNQPQHF. The DNA of the CDR3 is TGTGCCAGCTCACCATCGGCCAGACACAATCAGCCCCAGCATTTT. Filled out from reference TRBV18 and TRBJ1-5, the complete variable domain reads NAGVMQNPRHLVRRRGQEARLRCSPMKGHSHVYWYRQLPEEGLKFMVYLQKENIIDESGMPKERFSAEFPKEGPSILRIQQVVRGDSAAYFCASSPSARHNQPQHFGDGTRLSIL.

There are a few counts of this clonotype. CDR3 amino acids: CASSFGGITDTQYF. In DNA form, the CDR3 reads TGTGCCAGCAGTTTCGGCGGGATCACAGATACGCAGTATTTT. V usage is TRBV28 and J usage is TRBJ2-3; D is perhaps TRBD2 (6 bases). Per germline, CDR1 MDHEN and CDR2 SYDVKM. The CDR3 spans 14 residues. The V gene lost 3 bases and the J gene lost 2 bases, with 9 bases spanning the gap.

The chain links TRBV25-1 to TRBJ1-1; 7 bases agree with TRBD1. Germline CDR1 MGHDK, CDR2 SYGVNS. Trimming at V came to 3 bases and at J to 0 bases, leaving 7 bases not matched to a gene. This CDR3 contains 16 residues. The DNA for the CDR3 is TGTGCCAGCAGTGAGGACAGGACGAGGATGAACACTGAAGCTTTCTTT. It codes for CASSEDRTRMNTEAFF.

The chain has TRBV11-2 and TRBJ2-7; 7 bases match TRBD1. The ends lost 6 bases at V and 1 base at J; junction bases unmatched: 24. CDR1 and CDR2 from the germline V gene are SGHAT and FQNNGV. The length of the CDR3 is 20 residues. The CDR3: CASSIPSPSTGVTRSYEQYF. CDR3 DNA sequence: TGTGCCAGCAGTATTCCCTCCCCCTCTACAGGGGTAACGAGGTCCTACGAGCAGTACTTC.

This rearrangement joins TRBV29-1 to TRBJ2-1; possible D gene TRBD2, 5 bases. The CDR3 contains 12 residues. The germline V and J ends were trimmed by 6 bases and 0 bases, with 6 bases remaining between them. The germline gives CDR1 SQVTM, CDR2 ANQGSEA. The CDR3: CSVGSSYNEQFF. Written as DNA, the CDR3 is TGCAGCGTGGGGAGCTCCTACAATGAGCAGTTCTTC.

This clonotype was picked up many times. V is TRBV27 and J is TRBJ2-3, with TRBD2 matching over 11 bases. Germline-derived CDR1 and CDR2 are MNHEY and SMNVEV (reference sequence). The CDR3 is 17 amino acids. Trimming cost V 6 bases and J 5 bases; bases outside gene matches: 13. DNA for the CDR3: TGTGCCAGCAGCAAACAACTCGCTAGCGGGAGGATAGATACGCAGTATTTT. Translation: CASSKQLASGRIDTQYF.

This clonotype has only a few counts. The V gene is TRBV28, the J gene TRBJ2-1; 7 bases map to TRBD1. With V trimmed by 5 bases and J by 8 bases, 9 bases remained unmatched. CDR1 is MDHEN and CDR2 is SYDVKM in the germline V gene. This CDR3 comprises 14 residues. CDR3 sequence (DNA): TGTGCCAGCAGTCCGGAGACAGGGCGCGATGAGCAGTTCTTC. This translates into CASSPETGRDEQFF.

Ten or more counts support this clonotype. J is TRBJ2-3 and V is TRBV28; D is tentatively TRBD1 or TRBD2 (5 bases each). The germline V gene encodes CDR1 MDHEN and CDR2 SYDVKM. Trimming pared 6 bases from V and 5 bases from J, leaving 9 bases between. This CDR3 has 12 amino acids. The CDR3 is CASRLGVDTQYF. For the CDR3, the DNA is TGTGCCAGCAGATTGGGGGTAGATACGCAGTATTTT.

This clonotype was found a few times. The V call is TRBV10-1, the J call TRBJ2-2; D is unresolved. This CDR3 contains 12 residues. Germline-derived CDR1 and CDR2 are WNHNN and SYGVQD (reference sequence). Between the trimmed V and J ends, which lost 5 bases and 8 bases, there was a span of 9 bases. Here the CDR3 reads CASSKVGGELFF. In DNA form, the CDR3 reads TGCGCCAGCAGTAAAGTGGGTGGGGAGCTGTTTTTT.